This is a list of T cell receptor beta chains from one sample in a study of technical replicates of blood from a handful of donors. Sequenced by immunoSEQ multiplex PCR; TCRdb stores in-frame clones only, minus some. This table holds around 67,000 clones, around 90% found once. The sample consisted of T cells isolated from PBMCs. The receptors stem from a human donor in good health. The CDR3 runs from the conserved cysteine through the conserved F or W. A D gene is named only where the DNA matches it firmly. Rows may omit the clone size; those that give it use once, few, many or a size class.

TRBV7-9	-	-	TRBJ1-1	CASSLVLGEAFF	TGTGCCAGCAGCTTGGTTCTAGGTGAAGCTTTCTTT
TRBV21-1	-	-	TRBJ1-1	CASSKSTHMNTEAFF	TGTGCCAGCAGCAAATCGACACACATGAACACTGAAGCTTTCTTT
TRBV15	-	-	TRBJ2-7	CATSRGTTDSYEQYF	TGTGCCACCAGCAGGGGAACGACAGACTCCTACGAGCAGTACTTC
TRBV27	-	-	TRBJ1-5	CASSFQFNQPQHF	TGTGCCAGCAGTTTTCAGTTCAATCAGCCCCAGCATTTT
TRBV9	-	-	TRBJ2-7	CASSVGLPYSSYEQYF	TGTGCCAGCAGCGTAGGACTGCCTTATAGCTCCTACGAGCAGTACTTC
TRBV5-6	TRBD1	-	TRBJ1-5	CASSLGQGSQPQHF	TGTGCCAGCAGCCTCGGACAGGGGAGTCAGCCCCAGCATTTT
TRBV28	TRBD2	-	TRBJ2-3	CASISWGLAGGMGDTQYF	TGTGCCAGCATATCTTGGGGATTGGCGGGAGGCATGGGGGATACGCAGTATTTT
TRBV20-1	-	-	TRBJ2-7	CSAPRGYEQYF	TGCAGTGCCCCCAGGGGTTACGAGCAGTACTTC
TRBV9	-	-	TRBJ2-3	CASSGGGGDTQYF	TGTGCCAGCAGCGGAGGAGGCGGAGATACGCAGTATTTT
TRBV15	-	-	TRBJ1-4	CATSRDRGSMNEKLFF	TGTGCCACCAGCAGAGATCGAGGGAGTATGAATGAAAAACTGTTTTTT
TRBV7-8	TRBD1	-	TRBJ1-1	CASSLAGTALEAFF	TGTGCCAGCAGCTTAGCTGGGACAGCCCTTGAAGCTTTCTTT
TRBV29-1	-	-	TRBJ1-2	CSVEVAAGSGYTF	TGCAGCGTTGAAGTGGCCGCAGGGTCCGGCTACACCTTC
TRBV2	-	-	TRBJ1-1	CASSDRYMNTEAFF	TGTGCCAGCAGCGACAGGTACATGAACACTGAAGCTTTCTTT
TRBV27	-	once	TRBJ1-1	CASSQGLEAFF	TGTGCCAGCAGTCAGGGACTCGAAGCTTTCTTT
TRBV5-1	TRBD1	-	TRBJ1-4	CASSGTGGDEKLFF	TGCGCCAGCAGCGGGACAGGGGGCGATGAAAAACTGTTTTTT
TRBV6-6	-	-	TRBJ1-5	CASKGGGSNQPQHF	TGTGCCAGCAAAGGGGGAGGGAGCAATCAGCCCCAGCATTTT
TRBV6-1	-	-	TRBJ2-3	CASRLLTDTQYF	TGTGCCAGCAGACTGCTTACAGATACGCAGTATTTT
TRBV5-1	-	-	TRBJ1-5	CASTLRGGQPQHF	TGCGCCAGCACCCTAAGGGGGGGTCAGCCCCAGCATTTT
TRBV7-9	TRBD2	-	TRBJ2-7	CASSRGTSGSYEQYF	TGTGCCAGCAGCCGAGGGACTAGCGGCTCCTACGAGCAGTACTTC
TRBV7-8	TRBD2	-	TRBJ2-7	CASSFDLAGAEQYF	TGTGCCAGCAGCTTCGACCTAGCGGGAGCCGAGCAGTACTTC
TRBV28	TRBD2	-	TRBJ2-7	CASRGLSTYEQYF	TGTGCCAGCAGGGGACTATCCACCTACGAGCAGTACTTC
TRBV7-2	TRBD1	-	TRBJ1-2	CASSPGQGYGYTF	TGTGCCAGCAGCCCCGGACAGGGGTATGGCTACACCTTC
TRBV7-2	-	-	TRBJ1-5	CASSQTGSVWDQPQHF	TGTGCCAGCAGCCAAACAGGGAGTGTATGGGATCAGCCCCAGCATTTT
TRBV4-2	TRBD2	-	TRBJ2-1	CAAGLAGYNEQFF	TGTGCCGCGGGACTAGCGGGATACAATGAGCAGTTCTTC
TRBV5-1	TRBD2	-	TRBJ2-3	CASRSGENTDTQYF	TGCGCCAGCAGAAGCGGGGAGAACACAGATACGCAGTATTTT
TRBV11-2	-	-	TRBJ2-2	CASRILGGGQVGELFF	TGTGCCAGCAGGATCTTAGGGGGAGGGCAGGTGGGGGAGCTGTTTTTT
TRBV6-5	-	-	TRBJ1-1	CASSSSVGHENTEAFF	TGTGCCAGCAGTTCCTCGGTCGGACACGAAAACACTGAAGCTTTCTTT
TRBV10-3	-	-	TRBJ1-2	CAISEGGYDGYTF	TGTGCCATCAGTGAAGGGGGTTACGATGGCTACACCTTC
TRBV2	-	-	TRBJ2-1	CASSVVGTSYNEQFF	TGTGCCAGCAGTGTGGTAGGGACTTCCTACAATGAGCAGTTCTTC
TRBV6-5	TRBD1	-	TRBJ1-2	CASSLRTGYYGYTF	TGTGCCAGCAGTTTGAGGACAGGTTACTATGGCTACACCTTC
TRBV4-2	TRBD1	-	TRBJ1-5	CASSWDRENQPQHF	TGTGCCAGCAGCTGGGACAGGGAAAATCAGCCCCAGCATTTT
TRBV7-3	TRBD2	once	TRBJ2-3	CASSLAGGSADTQYF	TGTGCCAGCAGCTTAGCGGGAGGATCTGCAGATACGCAGTATTTT